This T cell receptor (beta chain) stems from a study of response to subunit inactivated influenza vaccine. In the case of this clonotype: Its antigen is unknown.

The CDR3 sequence is 16 residues long. In germline, CDR1 is MDHEN, CDR2 SYDVKM. V lost 6 bases and J lost 3, with 18 bases in between. TCRdb fed the RT-PCR reads into MiXCR, producing one record per CDR3 protein. The table has hundreds of thousands of distinct CDR3 sequences, approximately 16% seen once. Study results and limitations: With each seasonal influenza vaccination, the authors suggested, few new T cells are recruited.

This chain joins TRBV28 and TRBJ1-5, with D perhaps matching TRBD1 (5 bases). This specimen was CD4+ T cells sorted from PBMCs, taken roughly 24 months after vaccination. The receptor's source is a man between 50 and 75 years old who received an inactivated influenza vaccine. The CDR3 sequence: CASRPGGGFPNQPQHF. The CDR3 DNA reads TGTGCCAGCAGGCCGGGGGGAGGATTCCCCAATCAGCCCCAGCATTTT.